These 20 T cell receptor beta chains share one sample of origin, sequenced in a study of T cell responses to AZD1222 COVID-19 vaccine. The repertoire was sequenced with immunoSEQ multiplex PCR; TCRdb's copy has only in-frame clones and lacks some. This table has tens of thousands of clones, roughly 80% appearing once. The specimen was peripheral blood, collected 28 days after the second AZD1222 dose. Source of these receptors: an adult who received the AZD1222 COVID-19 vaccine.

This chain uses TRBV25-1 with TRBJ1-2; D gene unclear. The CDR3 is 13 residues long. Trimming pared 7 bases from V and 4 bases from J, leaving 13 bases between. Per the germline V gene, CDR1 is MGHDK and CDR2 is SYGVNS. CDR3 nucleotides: TGTGCCAGCACCCAATGGTTGGGCTATGGCTACACCTTC. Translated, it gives CASTQWLGYGYTF.

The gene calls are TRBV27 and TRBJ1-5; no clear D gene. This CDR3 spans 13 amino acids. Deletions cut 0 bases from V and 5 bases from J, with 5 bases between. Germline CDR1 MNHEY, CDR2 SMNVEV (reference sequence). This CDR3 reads CASSLSNYQPQHF. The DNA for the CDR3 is TGTGCCAGCAGTTTATCGAACTATCAGCCCCAGCATTTT.

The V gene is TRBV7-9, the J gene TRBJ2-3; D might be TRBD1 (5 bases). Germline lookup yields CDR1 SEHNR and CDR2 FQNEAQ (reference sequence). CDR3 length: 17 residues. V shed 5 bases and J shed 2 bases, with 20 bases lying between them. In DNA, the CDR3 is TGTGCCAGCAGCCCAGTAGGGGTTCCGAATCCCACAGATACGCAGTATTTT. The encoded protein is CASSPVGVPNPTDTQYF.

The CDR3 reads CASSFSTLGLYNEQFF. In DNA, the CDR3 is TGTGCCAGCAGCTTTTCTACCCTTGGACTCTACAATGAGCAGTTCTTC. This chain links TRBV5-5 with TRBJ2-1; D may be TRBD2 (5 bases). CDR1 is SGHKS, CDR2 YYEKEE, per germline (reference sequence). The CDR3 consists of 16 residues. V was shortened by 2 bases and J by 3 bases, with 15 bases between the two germline ends. Full variable domain (rest looked up from reference TRBV5-5 and TRBJ2-1): DAGVTQSPTHLIKTRGQQVTLRCSPISGHKSVSWYQQVLGQGPQFIFQYYEKEERGRGNFPDRFSARQFPNYSSELNVNALLLGDSALYLCASSFSTLGLYNEQFFGPGTRLTVL.

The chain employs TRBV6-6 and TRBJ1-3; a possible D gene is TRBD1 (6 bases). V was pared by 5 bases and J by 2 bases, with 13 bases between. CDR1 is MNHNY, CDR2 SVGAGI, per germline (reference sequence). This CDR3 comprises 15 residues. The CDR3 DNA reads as TGTGCCAGCAGTATGACAGGAATTACTGGAAACACCATATATTTT. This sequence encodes CASSMTGITGNTIYF.

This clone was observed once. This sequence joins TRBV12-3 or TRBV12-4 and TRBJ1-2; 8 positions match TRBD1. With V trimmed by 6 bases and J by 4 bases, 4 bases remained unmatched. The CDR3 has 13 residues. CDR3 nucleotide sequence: TGTGCCAGCAGGGAGGGACAGGTCTATGGCTACACCTTC. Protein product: CASREGQVYGYTF.

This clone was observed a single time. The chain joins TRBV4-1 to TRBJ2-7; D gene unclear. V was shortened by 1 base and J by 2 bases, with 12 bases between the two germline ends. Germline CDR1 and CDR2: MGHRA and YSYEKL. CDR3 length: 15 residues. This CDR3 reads CASSQASGQTYEQYF. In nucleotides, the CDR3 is TGCGCCAGCAGCCAAGCCTCGGGCCAGACCTACGAGCAGTACTTC.

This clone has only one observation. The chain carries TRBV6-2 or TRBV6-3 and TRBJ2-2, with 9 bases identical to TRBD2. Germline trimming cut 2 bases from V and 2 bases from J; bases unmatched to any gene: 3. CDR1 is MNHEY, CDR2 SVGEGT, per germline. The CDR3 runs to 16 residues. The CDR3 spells CASSYPSGTNTGELFF. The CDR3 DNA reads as TGTGCCAGCAGTTACCCTAGCGGGACCAACACCGGGGAGCTGTTTTTT.

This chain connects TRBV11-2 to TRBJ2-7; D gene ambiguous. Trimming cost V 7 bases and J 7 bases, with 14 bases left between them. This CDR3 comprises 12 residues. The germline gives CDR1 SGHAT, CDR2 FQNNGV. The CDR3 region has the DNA TGTGCCAGCAACCCCGATGGGTGGGAGCAGTACTTC. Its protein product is CASNPDGWEQYF.

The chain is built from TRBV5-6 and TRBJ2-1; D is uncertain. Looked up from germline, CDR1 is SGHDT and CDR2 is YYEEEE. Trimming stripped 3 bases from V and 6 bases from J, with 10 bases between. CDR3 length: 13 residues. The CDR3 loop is CASSWAGPNEQFF. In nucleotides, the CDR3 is TGTGCCAGCAGCTGGGCCGGCCCCAATGAGCAGTTCTTC.

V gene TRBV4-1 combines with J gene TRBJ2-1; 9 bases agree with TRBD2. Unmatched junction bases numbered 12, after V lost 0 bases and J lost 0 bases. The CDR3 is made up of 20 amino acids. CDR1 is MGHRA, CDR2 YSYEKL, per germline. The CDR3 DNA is TGCGCCAGCAGCCAAGATCTGAGCCTAGCGGGACCGAGCTCCTACAATGAGCAGTTCTTC. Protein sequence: CASSQDLSLAGPSSYNEQFF.

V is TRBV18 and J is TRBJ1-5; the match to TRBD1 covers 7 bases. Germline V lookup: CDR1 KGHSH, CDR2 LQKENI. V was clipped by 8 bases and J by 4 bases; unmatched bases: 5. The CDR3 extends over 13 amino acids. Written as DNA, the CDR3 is TGTGCCAGCATGACAGGGCAGAATCAGCCCCAGCATTTT. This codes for CASMTGQNQPQHF.

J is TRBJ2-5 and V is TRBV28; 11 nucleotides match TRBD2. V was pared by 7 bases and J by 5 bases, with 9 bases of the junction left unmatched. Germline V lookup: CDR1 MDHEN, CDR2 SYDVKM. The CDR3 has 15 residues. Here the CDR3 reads CASIGLAGGLETQYF. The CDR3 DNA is TGTGCCAGCATAGGTCTAGCGGGGGGTTTGGAGACCCAGTACTTC.

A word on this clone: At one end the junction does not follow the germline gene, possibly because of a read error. In DNA, the CDR3 is TGTGCCAGCAGCTTGGGTTACAGTGAGCAGTTCTTC. It codes for CASSLGYSEQFF. The rearrangement uses TRBV5-5 and TRBJ2-1; D not certain. Germline loops: CDR1 SGHKS, CDR2 YYEKEE (reference sequence). The CDR3 length is 12 residues.

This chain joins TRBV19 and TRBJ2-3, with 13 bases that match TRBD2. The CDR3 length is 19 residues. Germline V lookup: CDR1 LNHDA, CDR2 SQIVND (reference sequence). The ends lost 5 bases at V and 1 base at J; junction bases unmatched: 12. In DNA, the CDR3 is TGTGCCAGTAGTCCTCAAGACCCCGGGACTAGCGGGGGCACAGATACGCAGTATTTT. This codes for CASSPQDPGTSGGTDTQYF. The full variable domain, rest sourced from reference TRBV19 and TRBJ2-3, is DGGITQSPKYLFRKEGQNVTLSCEQNLNHDAMYWYRQDPGQGLRLIYYSQIVNDFQKGDIAEGYSVSREKKESFPLTVTSAQKNPTAFYLCASSPQDPGTSGGTDTQYFGPGTRLTVL.

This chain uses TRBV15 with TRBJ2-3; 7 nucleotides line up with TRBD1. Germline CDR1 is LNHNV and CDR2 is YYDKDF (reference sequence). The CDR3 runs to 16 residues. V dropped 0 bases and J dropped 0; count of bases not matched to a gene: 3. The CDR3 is CATSRDGGQSTDTQYF. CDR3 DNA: TGTGCCACCAGCAGAGATGGGGGACAGAGCACAGATACGCAGTATTTT.

The CDR3 spells CASSLVAGDEQFF. In DNA, the CDR3 is TGTGCCAGCAGCTTGGTTGCGGGGGATGAGCAGTTCTTC. The chain carries TRBV5-6 and TRBJ2-1, with 7 nucleotides matching TRBD2. The junction had 2 bases not matched to a gene; V was cut back by 0 bases and J by 8 bases. The germline V gene has CDR1 SGHDT and CDR2 YYEEEE. The CDR3 has 13 residues.

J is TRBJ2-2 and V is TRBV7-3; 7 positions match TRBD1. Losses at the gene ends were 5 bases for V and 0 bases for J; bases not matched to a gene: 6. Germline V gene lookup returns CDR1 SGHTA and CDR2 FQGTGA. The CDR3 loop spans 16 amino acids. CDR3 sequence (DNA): TGTGCCAGCAGCCCTTCCGGGACAGCGAACACCGGGGAGCTGTTTTTT. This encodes CASSPSGTANTGELFF.

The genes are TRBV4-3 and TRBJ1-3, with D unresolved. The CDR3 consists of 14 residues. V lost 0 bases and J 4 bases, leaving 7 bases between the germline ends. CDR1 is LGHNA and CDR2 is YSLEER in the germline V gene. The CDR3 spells CASSQDDTGNTIYF. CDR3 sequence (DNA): TGCGCCAGCAGCCAAGATGATACAGGAAACACCATATATTTT.

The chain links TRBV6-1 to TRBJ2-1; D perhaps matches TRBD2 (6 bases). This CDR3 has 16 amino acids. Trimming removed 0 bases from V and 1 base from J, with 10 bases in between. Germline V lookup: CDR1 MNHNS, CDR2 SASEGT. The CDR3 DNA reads TGTGCCAGCAGTGAAGCCCCGCGGGGTTCCTACAATGAGCAGTTCTTC. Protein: CASSEAPRGSYNEQFF.